What follows describes a single T cell receptor beta chain. Time point reported: newly diagnosed GD, antithyroid drugs for less than 3 months. From PBMCs, RNA was extracted and then used to make the TCR library. Germline V gives CDR1 SGHKS, CDR2 YYEKEE (reference sequence). CDR3 length: 16 residues. J lost 7 bases, V lost 1 base, and 9 bases had no gene match. This specimen belongs to a study of regulatory T cells in long-lasting Graves disease. iRepertoire HTBI primers and Arm-PCR of CDR3 regions built TCR beta libraries. MiXCR was run by TCRdb on the multiplex PCR reads, yielding one entry per CDR3 protein. This table holds roughly 350,000 distinct CDR3 sequences, roughly 15% found once. These records were also assigned to another study, of T cells in Graves' hyperthyroidism and ophthalmopathy.

This receptor was obtained from a woman in her late teens or twenties with Graves disease. Sequencing was performed on peripheral blood mononuclear cells (PBMCs), taken at new diagnosis, from a patient treated with antithyroid drugs. The chain links TRBV5-5 to TRBJ2-2; 8 bases are a match to TRBD2. The CDR3 here is CASSLSGRGLIGELFF. The CDR3 DNA reads as TGTGCCAGCAGCTTGAGCGGGAGAGGTTTGATCGGGGAGCTGTTTTTT.